This entry is about one T cell receptor (beta chain). The antigen remains unidentified. PCR employed 60 Vbeta and 13 Jbeta primers. The method was immunoSEQ multiplex PCR; TCRdb's version includes in-frame clones alone and lacks a portion of them. The sample holds 200,000 to 250,000 clones, around 89% seen once. This record comes from a study of cytomegalovirus exposure and HLA in healthy donors. Overall study findings and caveats: Available immune exposure information was restricted to CMV serostatus only.

Germline V lookup: CDR1 SGHRS, CDR2 YFSETQ. V was pared by 7 bases and J by 4 bases, with 9 bases of the junction left unmatched. The CDR3 runs to 14 residues. Sequencing input: PBMCs. The chain carries TRBV5-1 and TRBJ1-2; 8 bases map to TRBD1. The sequence came from a woman aged 18-30 years in good health and CMV-seronegative. The CDR3 DNA sequence: TGCGCCAGCGTCTCCGGGACAGGAGGCTATGGCTACACCTTC. It codes for CASVSGTGGYGYTF.